These 5 T cell receptor beta chains were sequenced from one sample in a study of T cell responses to AZD1222 COVID-19 vaccine. Using immunoSEQ multiplex PCR, the repertoire was profiled, and TCRdb retains in-frame clones only, with some absent. The sample holds about 92,000 clones, roughly 90% seen once. Sequences were derived from peripheral blood, sampled on day 0 of AZD1222 vaccination. The source is an adult in good health.

This clone has only one observation. The V and J genes are TRBV28 and TRBJ1-5, with D possibly TRBD1 on 5 matching bases. In germline, CDR1 is MDHEN, CDR2 SYDVKM. The CDR3 contains 14 residues. Trimming left V 5 bases short and J 11 bases short, with 19 bases between. CDR3 sequence: CASSVPGPLLTQHF. The CDR3 DNA sequence: TGTGCCAGCAGTGTTCCGGGACCGCTTCTGACCCAGCATTTT.

The rearrangement joins TRBV7-2 to TRBJ2-1; 11 bases fit TRBD1. This CDR3 is built from 15 residues. J was trimmed by 6 bases and V by 5 bases; bases with no gene match: 6. Germline-derived CDR1 and CDR2 are SGHTA and FQGNSA. The CDR3 sequence: CASSPDRGQINEQFF. The CDR3 bases are TGTGCCAGCAGCCCGGACAGGGGGCAGATCAATGAGCAGTTCTTC.

The chain combines TRBV12-3 or TRBV12-4 with TRBJ1-2; TRBD1 might be the D (5 bases). The length of the CDR3 is 13 residues. Trimming removed 4 bases from V and 4 bases from J, with 10 bases in between. The CDR3 DNA reads TGTGCCAGCAGTTCCCAAGGGGTCTATGGCTACACCTTC. It is translated as CASSSQGVYGYTF.

The V gene is TRBV28, the J gene TRBJ1-5; 9 bases are a match to TRBD1. Germline CDR1 is MDHEN and CDR2 is SYDVKM. V trimming: 1 base; J trimming: 10 bases; junction bases outside the gene matches: 11. The CDR3 has 16 residues. The CDR3 region has the DNA TGTGCCAGCAGTTTATTAGGGACAGGGCGGATGGATCCCCAGCATTTT. This translates into CASSLLGTGRMDPQHF.

The CDR3 region has the DNA TGTGCCAGCAGTCAATCTCGGGACTTATATGGCTACACCTTC. This gives the protein CASSQSRDLYGYTF. The genes are TRBV6-5 and TRBJ1-2; maybe TRBD1 (5 bases). V lost 5 bases to trimming and J lost 5 bases, with 15 bases between them. The CDR3 is 14 amino acids. The germline CDR1 and CDR2 sequences are MNHEY and SVGAGI.